These 15 T cell receptor beta chains were all obtained from the same sample, sequenced in a study of blood T cell repertoires in COVID-19. Here immunoSEQ multiplex PCR was the method, and the copy in TCRdb shows in-frame clones only, minus some. The data show over 250,000 clones, 83% seen once. Sequenced material: peripheral blood. The receptors shown here come from a woman between 45 and 65 years old who had recovered from COVID-19.

This chain uses TRBV4-2 with TRBJ1-2; 7 bases map to TRBD1. The V and J ends lost 0 bases and 13 bases, in that order; junction bases with no gene match: 8. The CDR3 consists of 13 residues. The germline V gene encodes CDR1 LGHNA and CDR2 YNFKEQ. CDR3 sequence: CASSQEERGPGTF. The CDR3 region has the DNA TGTGCCAGCAGCCAAGAGGAAAGGGGGCCGGGCACCTTC.

This rearrangement joins TRBV6-6 to TRBJ1-2; TRBD1 agrees at 10 bases. This CDR3 comprises 17 residues. Looked up from germline, CDR1 is MNHNY and CDR2 is SVGAGI (reference sequence). V shed 5 bases, J shed 3 bases, and the junction held 12 bases outside the gene matches. CDR3 nucleotide sequence: TGTGCCAGCAGTCGCTCCGGGACAGGGGCTTCTTACTATGGCTACACCTTC. Translation gives CASSRSGTGASYYGYTF.

This clone was seen just once. V and J are TRBV9 and TRBJ1-2; D gene ambiguous. Germline V gives CDR1 SGDLS, CDR2 YYNGEE. The length of the CDR3 is 13 residues. Trimming shortened V by 5 bases and J by 5 bases, and 13 bases separated the two germline ends. The CDR3 reads CASSPDSSYGYTF. CDR3 coding DNA: TGTGCCAGCAGTCCGGACTCCAGTTATGGCTACACCTTC.

The chain is built from TRBV25-1 and TRBJ2-1; 10 positions agree with TRBD2. The CDR3 is 18 residues long. Germline CDR1 reads MGHDK; CDR2 reads SYGVNS. With V trimmed by 3 bases and J by 0 bases, 8 bases remained unmatched. The CDR3 DNA follows: TGTGCCAGCAGTGAGACTAGCGGGTTCATGAGCTCCTACAATGAGCAGTTCTTC. Its translation is CASSETSGFMSSYNEQFF.

This clone was detected a few times. The chain combines TRBV5-4 with TRBJ1-1; D remains ambiguous. CDR1 SGHNT and CDR2 YYREEE come from the germline V gene (reference sequence). The CDR3 has 14 amino acids. The germline V and J ends were trimmed by 2 bases and 0 bases, with 8 bases remaining between them. CDR3 DNA sequence: TGTGCCAGCAGCTTCACAGAAATGAACACTGAAGCTTTCTTT. This encodes CASSFTEMNTEAFF.

The chain links TRBV28 to TRBJ1-6, with D uncertain. The length of the CDR3 is 16 residues. Between the trimmed V and J ends, which lost 1 base and 6 bases, there was a span of 13 bases. Germline V gene data show CDR1 as MDHEN and CDR2 as SYDVKM. The chain's CDR3 is CASSLYSQAANSPLHF. The DNA of the CDR3 is TGTGCCAGCAGTTTATATTCCCAGGCTGCTAATTCACCCCTCCACTTT. Looking up the rest from reference TRBV28 and TRBJ1-6 gives the full variable domain: DVKVTQSSRYLVKRTGEKVFLECVQDMDHENMFWYRQDPGLGLRLIYFSYDVKMKEKGDIPEGYSVSREKKERFSLILESASTNQTSMYLCASSLYSQAANSPLHFGNGTRLTVT.

The rearrangement uses TRBV13 and TRBJ2-5; TRBD2 matches at 16 bases. The CDR3 spans 18 residues. J was trimmed by 5 bases and V by 5 bases; bases with no gene match: 11. Germline V lookup: CDR1 PRHDT, CDR2 FYEKMQ (reference sequence). The chain's CDR3 is CASSPGTSGRASLETQYF. The DNA for the CDR3 is TGTGCCAGCAGCCCAGGGACTAGCGGGAGGGCCTCCTTGGAGACCCAGTACTTC.

The chain recombines TRBV5-1 with TRBJ2-2; tentative D call: TRBD2 (5 bases). V gave up 6 bases and J gave up 4 bases, with 16 bases separating them. Germline V gene sequence: CDR1 SGHRS, CDR2 YFSETQ. There are 15 residues in the CDR3. CDR3 residues: CASMLDSMSTGELFF. As DNA, the CDR3 is TGCGCCAGCATGCTGGACTCGATGAGCACCGGGGAGCTGTTTTTT.

The gene calls are TRBV7-2 and TRBJ2-3, with TRBD2 identical over 9 bases. Germline CDR1 SGHTA, CDR2 FQGNSA. This CDR3 is 15 amino acids long. J was trimmed by 0 bases and V by 3 bases; bases with no gene match: 1. CDR3 bases: TGTGCCAGCAGCTTTAGCGGGGGTAGCACAGATACGCAGTATTTT. It specifies CASSFSGGSTDTQYF.

This chain uses TRBV25-1 with TRBJ2-1; D may be TRBD1 (6 bases). Trimming pared 3 bases from V and 5 bases from J, leaving 8 bases between. Per the germline V gene, CDR1 is MGHDK and CDR2 is SYGVNS. The CDR3 contains 13 residues. The CDR3 DNA sequence: TGTGCCAGCAGTGATTGGACAGACAATGAGCAGTTCTTC. It yields the protein CASSDWTDNEQFF.

The V gene is TRBV7-2, the J gene TRBJ2-7, with 9 nucleotides matching TRBD2. CDR1 and CDR2 from the germline V gene are SGHTA and FQGNSA. With 1 base clipped from V and 9 bases from J, the junction kept 13 bases outside the gene matches. The CDR3 is 16 residues long. The DNA of the CDR3 is TGTGCCAGCAGCTTAGTTTCGCGAATAGCGGGAGAAGGGCAGTACTTC. It codes for CASSLVSRIAGEGQYF.

Regarding this clone: Compared with germline, one end of the junction differs, possibly owing to a read error. The chain uses TRBV7-9 and TRBJ2-5; 7 positions match TRBD1. CDR1 SEHNR and CDR2 FQNEAQ come from the germline V gene (reference sequence). This CDR3 contains 14 residues. The CDR3 region has the DNA TGTGCCAGCAGCCAAGACAGGGCCCAAGGGACCCAGTACTTC. The encoded protein is CASSQDRAQGTQYF. Complete variable domain (other parts from reference TRBV7-9 and TRBJ2-5): DTGVSQNPRHKITKRGQNVTFRCDPISEHNRLYWYRQTLGQGPEFLTYFQNEAQLEKSRLLSDRFSAERPKGSFSTLEIQRTEQGDSAMYLCASSQDRAQGTQYFGPGTRLLVL.

The rearrangement links TRBV30 to TRBJ2-7; 11 bases are a match to TRBD2. CDR3 size: 17 residues. After removal of 4 bases from V and 7 bases from J, the junction contained 18 bases not matched to a gene. Germline V gene sequence: CDR1 GTSNPN, CDR2 SVGIG (reference sequence). The DNA for the CDR3 is TGTGCCTGGACCGGGGGTCGGACTAGCGGGTATACCAAGGAGCAGTACTTC. Protein product: CAWTGGRTSGYTKEQYF.

Here the CDR3 reads CASSQGVQIRLAAYYEQYF. The CDR3 DNA is TGTGCCAGCAGCCAGGGGGTTCAAATAAGACTAGCGGCTTACTACGAGCAGTACTTC. The chain joins TRBV3-1 (or the pseudogene TRBV3-2) to TRBJ2-7; 9 positions match TRBD2. The V gene end was trimmed by 3 bases and the J gene end by 3 bases; junction bases not matched to a gene: 18. The CDR3 extends over 19 amino acids. The germline gives CDR1 LGHDT, CDR2 YNNKEL (reference sequence).

The chain uses TRBV19 and TRBJ1-1, with TRBD1 matching 11 bases. V lost 5 bases, J lost 3 bases, and 8 bases stayed unmatched. Germline CDR1 and CDR2: LNHDA and SQIVND (reference sequence). The CDR3 loop spans 16 amino acids. This CDR3 is CASSVWTGGPDTEAFF. The CDR3 coding sequence is TGTGCCAGTAGTGTCTGGACAGGGGGCCCCGACACTGAAGCTTTCTTT.